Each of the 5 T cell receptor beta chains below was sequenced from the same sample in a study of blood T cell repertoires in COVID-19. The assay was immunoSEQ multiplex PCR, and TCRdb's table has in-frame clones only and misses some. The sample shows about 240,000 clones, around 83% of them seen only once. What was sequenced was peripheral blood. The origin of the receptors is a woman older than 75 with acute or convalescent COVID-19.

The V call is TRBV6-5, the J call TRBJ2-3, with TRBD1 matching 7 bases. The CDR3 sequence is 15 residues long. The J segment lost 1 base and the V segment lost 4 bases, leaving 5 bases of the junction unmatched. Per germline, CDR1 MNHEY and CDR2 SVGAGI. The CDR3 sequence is CASSSSGTGTDTQYF. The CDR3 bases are TGTGCCAGCAGTTCTTCCGGGACAGGCACAGATACGCAGTATTTT.

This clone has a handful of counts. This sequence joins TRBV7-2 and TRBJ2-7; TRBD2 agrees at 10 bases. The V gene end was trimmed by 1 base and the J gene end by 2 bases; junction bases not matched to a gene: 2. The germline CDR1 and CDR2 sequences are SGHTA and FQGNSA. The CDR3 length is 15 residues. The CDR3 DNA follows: TGTGCCAGCAGCTTAGGAAGCGGGGGGGCCTACGAGCAGTACTTC. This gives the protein CASSLGSGGAYEQYF.

The CDR3 loop reads CASSESPTGYSEKLFF. The CDR3 DNA follows: TGTGCCAGCAGTGAATCGCCGACAGGGTATAGTGAAAAACTGTTTTTT. The genes are TRBV2 and TRBJ1-4, with 7 bases matching TRBD1. The CDR3 extends over 16 amino acids. The trim removed 2 bases at V and 7 bases at J, leaving 10 bases unmatched. Germline loops: CDR1 SNHLY, CDR2 FYNNEI.

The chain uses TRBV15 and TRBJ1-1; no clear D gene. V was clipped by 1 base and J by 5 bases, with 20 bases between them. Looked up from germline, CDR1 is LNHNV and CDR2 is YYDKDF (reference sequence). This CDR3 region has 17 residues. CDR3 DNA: TGTGCCACCAGCAGAGTTACCTTTCAGACGAGGCGGACTGAAGCTTTCTTT. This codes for CATSRVTFQTRRTEAFF.

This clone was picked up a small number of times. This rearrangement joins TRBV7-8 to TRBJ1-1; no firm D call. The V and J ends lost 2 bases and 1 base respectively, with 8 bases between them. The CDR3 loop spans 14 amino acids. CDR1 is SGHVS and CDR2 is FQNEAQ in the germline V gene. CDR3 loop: CASSLSGGNTEAFF. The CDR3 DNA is TGTGCCAGCAGCTTATCTGGCGGGAACACTGAAGCTTTCTTT.